This T cell receptor beta chain is drawn from a study of T cells of healthy individuals. In TCRdb, the 5' RACE reads were re-called with MiXCR into one record per CDR3 protein. Of around 90,000 distinct CDR3 sequences in the sample, about 4.8% were seen once. The V and J ends lost 0 bases and 4 bases, in that order; junction bases with no gene match: 10. CDR1 and CDR2 from the germline V gene are DFQATT and SNEGSKA (reference sequence). CDR3 size: 17 residues. V gene TRBV20-1 combines with J gene TRBJ2-5; 11 bases match TRBD2. The origin of this receptor is a female donor in good health. The CDR3 protein is CSARDLRLAGGRETQYF. DNA for the CDR3: TGCAGTGCTAGAGATCTGAGGCTAGCGGGAGGTAGAGAGACCCAGTACTTC.